The entry below describes one T cell receptor beta chain. It was cDNA, reverse transcribed from extracted RNA, that served as the sequencing template. Produced via immunoSEQ multiplex PCR; TCRdb's table is partial and in-frame only. The table includes roughly 220,000 clones, approximately 67% detected once. This sample is part of a study of CD8+ T cells in alopecia areata. Trimming took 4 bases from V and 2 from J, leaving 9 bases between them. The CDR3 has 12 residues. Germline values: CDR1 GTSNPN, CDR2 SVGIG (reference sequence). Described treatment: oral pan-JAK inhibitor, 5-10 mg twice daily. It was from alopecia areata patients that lesional scalp punch biopsies and peripheral blood were collected.

V usage is TRBV30 and J usage is TRBJ2-7; D is possibly TRBD1 (5 bases). Sequencing was performed on CD4+ T cells sorted from blood, taken at week 44, from a patient treated with tofacitinib. The TCR sequence derives from a human donor with alopecia areata. The CDR3 here is CAWNTGAYEQYF. The CDR3 DNA reads TGTGCCTGGAATACAGGAGCCTACGAGCAGTACTTC.